These 2 T cell receptor beta chains originate from one sample sequenced in a study of cytotoxic CD8 clonotypes in ibrutinib-treated CLL. Method: immunoSEQ multiplex PCR; TCRdb's copy keeps in-frame clones and lacks some. Here the sample spans about 160,000 clones, under 90% being singletons. The input for sequencing was PBMCs, taken after 24 months of ibrutinib treatment. These receptors all stem from a human donor with chronic lymphocytic leukemia.

The chain carries TRBV30 and TRBJ2-7; 7 bases are shared with TRBD1. The CDR3 is 14 amino acids. The junction had 10 bases not matched to a gene; V was cut back by 8 bases and J by 0 bases. Germline assignment: CDR1 GTSNPN and CDR2 SVGIG (reference sequence). The CDR3 DNA reads as TGTGCCGGGTTCAGGGGGACAAGCTCCTACGAGCAGTACTTC. Its protein is CAGFRGTSSYEQYF.

This chain links TRBV5-1 with TRBJ2-3, with 8 bases fitting TRBD2. The CDR3 contains 15 residues. From germline, CDR1 is SGHRS and CDR2 YFSETQ. V dropped 4 bases and J dropped 2; count of bases not matched to a gene: 6. In DNA form, the CDR3 reads TGCGCCAGCAGCCGACTAGCGAGATCCACAGATACGCAGTATTTT. Translating gives CASSRLARSTDTQYF.